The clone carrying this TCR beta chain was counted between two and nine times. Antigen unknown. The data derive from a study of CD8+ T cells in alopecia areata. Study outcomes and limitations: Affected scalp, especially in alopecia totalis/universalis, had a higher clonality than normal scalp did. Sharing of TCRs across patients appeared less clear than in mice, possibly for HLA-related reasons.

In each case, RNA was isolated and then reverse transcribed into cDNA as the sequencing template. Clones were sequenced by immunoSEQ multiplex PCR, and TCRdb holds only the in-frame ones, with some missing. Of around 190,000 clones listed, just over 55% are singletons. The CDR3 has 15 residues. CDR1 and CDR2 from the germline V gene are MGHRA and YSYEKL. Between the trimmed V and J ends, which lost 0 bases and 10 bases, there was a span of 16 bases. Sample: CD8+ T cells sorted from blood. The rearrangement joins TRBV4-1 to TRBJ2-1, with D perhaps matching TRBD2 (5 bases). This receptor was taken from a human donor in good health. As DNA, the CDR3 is TGCGCCAGCAGCCAAGATAGCGCGGTTTTGAGGGAGCAGTTCTTC. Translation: CASSQDSAVLREQFF.